This entry features one T cell receptor (beta chain) sequence. Its antigen remains unidentified. The data originate from a study of cytomegalovirus exposure and HLA in healthy donors. Notes on the study in general: A later analysis reportedly found fewer N-insertions in an Asian-associated ancestry cluster than the roughly 670-donor mean. Across donors, presence/absence analyses took sequencing depth to be roughly uniform.

CDR1 and CDR2 from the germline V gene are SGHAT and FQDESV (reference sequence). This CDR3 has 15 residues. Trimming took 4 bases from V and 2 from J; bases not matched to a gene: 5. It was with 60 Vbeta and 13 Jbeta primers that the PCR ran. Sequenced by immunoSEQ multiplex PCR; TCRdb stores in-frame clones only, minus some. The sample carries about 130,000 clones, about 83% recorded once. Sequencing was done on a sample of PBMCs. This chain links TRBV11-1 with TRBJ2-5; TRBD1 matches 9 bases. The sequence was obtained from a girl between 2 and 10 years old in good health and CMV-seronegative. For the CDR3, the DNA is TGTGCCAGCAGCTCCCGACAGGGGGGTCAAGAGACCCAGTACTTC. The encoded protein is CASSSRQGGQETQYF.